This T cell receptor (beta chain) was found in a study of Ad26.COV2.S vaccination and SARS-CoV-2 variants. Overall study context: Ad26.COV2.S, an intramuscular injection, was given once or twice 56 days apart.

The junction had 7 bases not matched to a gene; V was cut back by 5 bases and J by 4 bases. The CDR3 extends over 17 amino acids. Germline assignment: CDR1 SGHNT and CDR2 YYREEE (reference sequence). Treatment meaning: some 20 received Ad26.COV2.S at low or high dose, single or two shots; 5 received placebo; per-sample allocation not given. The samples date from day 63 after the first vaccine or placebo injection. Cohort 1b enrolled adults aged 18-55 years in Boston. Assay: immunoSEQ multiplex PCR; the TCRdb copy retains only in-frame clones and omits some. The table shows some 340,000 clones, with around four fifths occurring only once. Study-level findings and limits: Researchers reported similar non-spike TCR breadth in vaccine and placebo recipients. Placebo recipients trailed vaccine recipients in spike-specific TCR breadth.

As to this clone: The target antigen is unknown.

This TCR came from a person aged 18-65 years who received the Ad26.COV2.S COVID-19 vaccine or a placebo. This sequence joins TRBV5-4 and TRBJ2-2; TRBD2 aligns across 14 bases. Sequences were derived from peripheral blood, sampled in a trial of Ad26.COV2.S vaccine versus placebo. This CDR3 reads CASRTSGGARVTGELFF. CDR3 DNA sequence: TGTGCCAGCAGGACTAGCGGGGGGGCCCGGGTCACCGGGGAGCTGTTTTTT.